This TCR beta chain came from a study of cytomegalovirus exposure and HLA in healthy donors. Researchers ran the PCR with 60 Vbeta and 13 Jbeta primers. Clones were sequenced by immunoSEQ multiplex PCR, and TCRdb holds only the in-frame ones, with some missing. This repertoire shows some 120,000 clones, 74% found once; its top ten account for approximately 6%. The CDR3 runs to 14 residues. V was pared by 7 bases and J by 2 bases, with 7 bases of the junction left unmatched. In germline, CDR1 is SGHAT, CDR2 FQNNGV. This sequence joins TRBV11-2 and TRBJ2-7, with 8 bases aligning to TRBD1. This clonotype was sampled from a woman aged 45-59 years in good health and CMV-seropositive. The sample comprised PBMCs. The CDR3 loop reads CASTWTGLPYEQYF. In DNA, the CDR3 is TGTGCCAGCACCTGGACAGGGCTTCCCTACGAGCAGTACTTC. Variable domain in full (rest from reference TRBV11-2 and TRBJ2-7): EAGVAQSPRYKIIEKRQSVAFWCNPISGHATLYWYQQILGQGPKLLIQFQNNGVVDDSQLPKDRFSAERLKGVDSTLKIQPAKLEDSAVYLCASTWTGLPYEQYFGPGTRLTVT.